A single sample gave rise to the 8 T cell receptor beta chains below, sequenced in a study of cytomegalovirus exposure and HLA in healthy donors. PCR was performed using 60 Vbeta and 13 Jbeta primers. Profiling relied on immunoSEQ multiplex PCR, and the TCRdb table lists in-frame clones only, not all of them. The repertoire holds 150,000 to 250,000 clones, with around 81% as singletons. The sample was PBMCs. The source is a man aged 30 to 45 in good health and CMV-seronegative.

This chain uses TRBV27 with TRBJ1-5, with a tentative D call TRBD1 (5 bases). CDR1 is MNHEY and CDR2 is SMNVEV in the germline V gene (reference sequence). Trimming stripped 4 bases from V and 4 bases from J, with 14 bases between. The CDR3 contains 15 residues. CDR3 loop: CASSSHADSNQPQHF. CDR3 coding DNA: TGTGCCAGCAGTTCGCACGCCGACAGTAATCAGCCCCAGCATTTT.

The chain uses TRBV5-1 and TRBJ1-1; 7 bases fit TRBD1. Germline V gene lookup returns CDR1 SGHRS and CDR2 YFSETQ. Losses at the gene ends were 0 bases for V and 2 bases for J; bases not matched to a gene: 4. The CDR3 runs to 15 residues. CDR3: CASSLGQGLNTEAFF. Written as DNA, the CDR3 is TGCGCCAGCAGCTTGGGACAGGGACTTAACACTGAAGCTTTCTTT.

The chain recombines TRBV28 with TRBJ2-1; TRBD2 might be the D (5 bases). The CDR3 is 14 amino acids. Germline CDR1 and CDR2: MDHEN and SYDVKM. Deletions cut 4 bases from V and 4 bases from J, with 11 bases between. The CDR3 loop reads CASSYSGVYNEQFF. CDR3 bases: TGTGCCAGCAGTTACAGCGGAGTGTACAATGAGCAGTTCTTC.

In its sample, this clone was seen once. The chain combines TRBV6-6 with TRBJ2-2; 7 nucleotides match TRBD2. CDR3 length: 16 residues. Germline CDR1 and CDR2: MNHNY and SVGAGI (reference sequence). Trimming cost V 0 bases and J 1 base; bases outside gene matches: 2. Here the CDR3 reads CASSYSPSGNTGELFF. Here the CDR3 DNA reads TGTGCCAGCAGTTACTCCCCTAGCGGGAACACCGGGGAGCTGTTTTTT.

The chain is built from TRBV10-1 and TRBJ2-1; D remains ambiguous. V was trimmed by 8 bases and J by 9 bases, leaving 14 bases between them. Germline V gene lookup returns CDR1 WNHNN and CDR2 SYGVQD (reference sequence). This CDR3 has 12 amino acids. CDR3 residues: CASSFSLGEQFF. The CDR3 DNA is TGCGCCAGCTCATTTTCCCTCGGTGAGCAGTTCTTC.

This chain connects TRBV5-4 to TRBJ2-2; a weak D match, TRBD2 (6 bases). CDR3 length: 17 amino acids. Trimming shortened V by 0 bases and J by 6 bases, and 18 bases separated the two germline ends. From germline, CDR1 is SGHNT and CDR2 YYREEE (reference sequence). CDR3 sequence (DNA): TGTGCCAGCAGCTTGGGTGGAAGACTAGGGGTCCCCGGGGAGCTGTTTTTT. This sequence encodes CASSLGGRLGVPGELFF.

CDR3 sequence: CASFQGFRDTEAFF. In DNA form, the CDR3 reads TGTGCCAGCTTTCAGGGGTTTAGGGACACTGAAGCTTTCTTT. The chain uses TRBV28 and TRBJ1-1, with a tentative D call TRBD1 (6 bases). This CDR3 contains 14 residues. V lost 8 bases and J 3 bases, leaving 16 bases between the germline ends. The germline gives CDR1 MDHEN, CDR2 SYDVKM.

The chain links TRBV7-8 to TRBJ1-6; 7 bases are shared with TRBD1. The CDR3 runs 18 residues. The ends lost 1 base at V and 5 bases at J; junction bases unmatched: 11. From germline, CDR1 is SGHVS and CDR2 FQNEAQ. The CDR3 loop is CASSLGGPKGANNSPLHF. CDR3 nucleotides: TGTGCCAGCAGCTTAGGTGGCCCCAAGGGGGCCAATAATTCACCCCTCCACTTT.